Reported below is one T cell receptor (beta chain). What it binds is unknown. A multiplex PCR was run with 60 Vbeta primers and 13 Jbeta primers. TCRdb's table, derived via immunoSEQ multiplex PCR, lists solely in-frame clones and lacks some. The table has 150,000 to 200,000 clones, 80% to 85% seen once; the top ten hold 1.1%. This entry comes from a study of cytomegalovirus exposure and HLA in healthy donors. Nominally healthy donors were sampled, though unrecorded immune exposures were likely. This CDR3 is 15 amino acids long. Losses at the gene ends were 6 bases for V and 4 bases for J; bases not matched to a gene: 11. In germline, CDR1 is MNHEY, CDR2 SVGAGI. Whole-study findings and limits: TCR beta V segments were, for the most part, productive about 87% or about 30% of the time in an earlier analysis. Reported results showed that the classifier diagnosed cytomegalovirus status with high specificity and sensitivity. In a later analysis, at a false discovery rate of 0.05, under 20,000 TCR beta sequences matched HLA alleles.

This chain uses TRBV6-5 with TRBJ1-1; 7 bases line up with TRBD1. Sequences were obtained from PBMCs. The sequence was collected from a woman aged 35 to 49 in good health and CMV-seronegative. CDR3 region: CASRPRGVVSTEAFF. CDR3 nucleotide sequence: TGTGCCAGCAGGCCCAGGGGGGTCGTTAGCACTGAAGCTTTCTTT.